The rows below give T cell receptor beta chains drawn from one sample of a study of cytomegalovirus exposure and HLA in healthy donors. Only in-frame clones appear in the TCRdb table, and some are missing; sequencing was by immunoSEQ multiplex PCR. The sample contains under 150,000 clones, 74% of which appear only once. Specimen: PBMCs. All receptors come from a woman aged 40 to 50 in good health and CMV-seropositive. Each CDR3 is given without its conserved first and last residue. Fields, in order: D gene, J gene, V gene, CDR3 protein. D genes are given only for firm matches.

TRBD2 TRBJ2-5 TRBV2 ASSEAGAGGETQY
TRBD2 TRBJ2-3 TRBV5-1 ASSLNRGSGDPDTQY
TRBD2 TRBJ2-7 TRBV7-8 ASSALAEAGDEQY
TRBD2 TRBJ2-7 TRBV30 AWSRVSSGVRSYEQY
. TRBJ1-3 TRBV11-2 ASSLGIDRLNTIY
. TRBJ1-6 TRBV5-1 ASSLLSRQNNSPLH
TRBD2 TRBJ2-1 TRBV7-9 SSSLAGTSGLMDNEQF
TRBD1 TRBJ1-1 TRBV18 ASYRGEEAF
TRBD1 TRBJ2-1 TRBV29-1 STGQGPVV
. TRBJ2-3 TRBV5-4 ASSLFLSGDTQY
TRBD1 TRBJ1-2 TRBV15 ATSRETGTGNYGYT
. TRBJ2-1 TRBV5-4 ASTLDKYNEQF
TRBD2 TRBJ2-1 TRBV29-1 SVEPGLATYNEQF
. TRBJ1-3 TRBV2 ASTSFSGNTIY
TRBD2 TRBJ2-5 TRBV27 ASSTPTPGGETQY
. TRBJ1-1 TRBV5-8 ASRGAPESTEAF